The 6 T cell receptor beta chains below all came from one sample that was sequenced in a study of a mutant IDH1 vaccine in newly diagnosed glioma. Libraries were prepared by immunoSEQ multiplex PCR; TCRdb keeps only in-frame clonotypes and omits some of them. The data show around 50,000 clones, roughly 85% seen once. Time point noted: baseline, week 1 (first vaccination visit). Treatment specified: pre-vaccination baseline after standard-of-care therapy. Source: PBMCs, taken from a glioma patient treated with radiotherapy, temozolomide or both. Receptors originate from a man aged 40-50 years with glioma.

V is TRBV5-1 and J is TRBJ2-1, with a possible D match to TRBD2 (6 bases). Between the trimmed V and J ends, which lost 4 bases and 7 bases, there was a span of 24 bases. CDR3 length: 17 amino acids. Germline V gene sequence: CDR1 SGHRS, CDR2 YFSETQ. The CDR3 bases are TGCGCCAGCAGCGGAACTGGTTTGGCAGGAGGGAGGAATGAGCAGTTCTTC. Amino acid sequence: CASSGTGLAGGRNEQFF.

This CDR3 is CASSGFRHVNQPQHF. DNA of the CDR3: TGTGCCAGCAGCGGATTTAGACATGTAAATCAGCCCCAGCATTTT. The J gene is TRBJ1-5, the V gene TRBV21-1; the DNA was not compared with TRBD1, the D call given in the table. TRBV21-1 is a listed pseudogene. The CDR3 runs 15 residues.

The V gene is TRBV19, the J gene TRBJ2-7; D is unresolved. In germline, CDR1 is LNHDA, CDR2 SQIVND (reference sequence). The CDR3 is 14 amino acids. The V gene lost 7 bases and the J gene lost 0 bases, with 13 bases spanning the gap. The chain's CDR3 is CASMSTVRSYEQYF. CDR3 in DNA: TGTGCCAGTATGAGCACGGTCCGCTCCTACGAGCAGTACTTC.

This clone was seen more than once but under ten times. CDR3 coding DNA: TGTGCCAGCACCCTCGGGGGAAGGACAGATACGCAGTATTTT. Its translation is CASTLGGRTDTQYF. This chain links TRBV6-1 with TRBJ2-3; possibly TRBD2 for D (6 bases). The CDR3 sequence is 14 residues long. V lost 7 bases, J lost 3 bases, and 14 bases lay in between. Germline V gene sequence: CDR1 MNHNS, CDR2 SASEGT.

The chain combines TRBV7-9 with TRBJ1-5; no clear D gene. Trimming removed 5 bases at V and 4 bases at J, with 12 bases between. CDR1 and CDR2 from the germline V gene are SEHNR and FQNEAQ (reference sequence). The CDR3 runs to 14 residues. The CDR3 DNA reads as TGTGCCAGCAGCACCTGGACTGAGAATCAGCCCCAGCATTTT. Amino acid sequence: CASSTWTENQPQHF.

The genes are TRBV9 and TRBJ2-3, with 11 bases matching TRBD2. Trimming took 3 bases from V and 5 from J; bases not matched to a gene: 11. This CDR3 contains 17 residues. In germline, CDR1 is SGDLS, CDR2 YYNGEE. In nucleotides, the CDR3 is TGTGCCAGCAGCGGTTTTAGCGGGAGGGCCTTGGGAGATACGCAGTATTTT. Protein product: CASSGFSGRALGDTQYF.